This T cell receptor beta chain is from a study of T cells after yellow fever vaccination. This clonotype was seen many times. Its antigen is still unknown. It was through 5'RACE template switching that TCR cDNA was made, with a universal primer site and UMIs added. TCRdb redid the calling of the 5' RACE reads with MiXCR, one entry per CDR3 protein. The sample holds 250,000 or so distinct CDR3 sequences, more than 6.5% seen once. CDR3 size: 16 residues. V lost 5 bases, J lost 7 bases, and 7 bases stayed unmatched. Study-wide results and caveats: Of the clonotypes, a small share occurred in both CD4 and CD8 compartments. A faster peak, day 5 versus 15, was reached by the weaker secondary response. A large majority of primary-vaccination clones showed up again after the booster (approximately 96% CD4, roughly 91% CD8).

The receptor was isolated from a young man who received the YFV17D yellow fever vaccine. This sample comprised CD4+ T cells sorted from PBMCs, obtained on the day of the yellow fever booster vaccination. The chain couples TRBV12-3 or TRBV12-4 to TRBJ1-6, with 11 bases aligning to TRBD1. The CDR3 sequence is CASSRTGGSLNSPLHF. The CDR3 nucleotides read TGTGCCAGCAGTCGGACAGGGGGCTCTCTGAATTCACCCCTCCACTTT.